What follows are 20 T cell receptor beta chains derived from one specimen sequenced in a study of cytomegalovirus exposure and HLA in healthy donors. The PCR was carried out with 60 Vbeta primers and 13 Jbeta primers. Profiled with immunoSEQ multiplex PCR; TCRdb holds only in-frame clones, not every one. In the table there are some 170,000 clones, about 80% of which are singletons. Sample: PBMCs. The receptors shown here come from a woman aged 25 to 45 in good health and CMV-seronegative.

The CDR3 is CASSRRGQGGETQYF. The CDR3 DNA is TGTGCCAGCAGCCGACGAGGACAGGGGGGAGAGACCCAGTACTTC. The chain carries TRBV5-4 and TRBJ2-5; 10 bases are a match to TRBD1. With V trimmed by 4 bases and J by 4 bases, 7 bases remained unmatched. The germline gives CDR1 SGHNT, CDR2 YYREEE (reference sequence). The length of the CDR3 is 15 residues.

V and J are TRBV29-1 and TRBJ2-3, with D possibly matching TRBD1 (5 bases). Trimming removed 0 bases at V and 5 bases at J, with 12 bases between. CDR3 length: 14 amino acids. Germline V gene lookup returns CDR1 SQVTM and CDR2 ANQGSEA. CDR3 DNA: TGCAGCGTTGAAGATGCTAGGGGATTAGATACGCAGTATTTT. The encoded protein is CSVEDARGLDTQYF.

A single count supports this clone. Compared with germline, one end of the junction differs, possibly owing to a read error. Here the CDR3 DNA reads TGTGCCAGCAGTTATTCGACGGGGGGAAGCACCATATATTTT. Translation: CASSYSTGGSTIYF. The genes are TRBV6-5 and TRBJ1-3; TRBD1 is a possible D gene (5 bases). The CDR3 loop spans 14 amino acids. The germline V gene encodes CDR1 MNHEY and CDR2 SVGAGI.

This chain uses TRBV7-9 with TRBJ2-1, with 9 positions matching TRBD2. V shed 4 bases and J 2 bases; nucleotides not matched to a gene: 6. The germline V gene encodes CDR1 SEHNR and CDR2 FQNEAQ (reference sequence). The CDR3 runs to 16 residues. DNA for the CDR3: TGTGCCAGCAGCTCAACTACTAGCGGGCCCTACAATGAGCAGTTCTTC. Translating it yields CASSSTTSGPYNEQFF.

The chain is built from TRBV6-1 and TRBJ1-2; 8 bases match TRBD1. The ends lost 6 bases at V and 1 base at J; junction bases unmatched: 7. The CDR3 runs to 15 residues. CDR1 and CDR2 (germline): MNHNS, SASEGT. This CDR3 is CASSPEQGVNYGYTF. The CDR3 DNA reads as TGTGCCAGCAGCCCCGAACAGGGGGTTAACTATGGCTACACCTTC.

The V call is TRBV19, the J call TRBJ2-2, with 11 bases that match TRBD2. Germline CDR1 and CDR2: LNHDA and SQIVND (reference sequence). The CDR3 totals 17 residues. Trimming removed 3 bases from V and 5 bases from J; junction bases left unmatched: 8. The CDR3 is CASSIAFLAGGTGELFF. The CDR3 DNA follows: TGTGCCAGTAGTATCGCATTCCTAGCGGGGGGAACCGGGGAGCTGTTTTTT.

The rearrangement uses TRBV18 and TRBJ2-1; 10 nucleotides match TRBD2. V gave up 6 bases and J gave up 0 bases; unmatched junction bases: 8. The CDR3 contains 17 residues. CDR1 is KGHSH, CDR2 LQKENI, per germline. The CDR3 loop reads CASSYTLAGGSYNEQFF. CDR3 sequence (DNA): TGTGCCAGCTCCTACACCTTAGCGGGAGGCTCCTACAATGAGCAGTTCTTC.

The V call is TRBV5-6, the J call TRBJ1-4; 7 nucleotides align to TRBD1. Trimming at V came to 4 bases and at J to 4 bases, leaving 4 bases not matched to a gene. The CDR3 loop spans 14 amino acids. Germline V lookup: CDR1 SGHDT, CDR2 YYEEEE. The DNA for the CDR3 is TGTGCCAGCAGCCTACAGGGGCTTAATGAAAAACTGTTTTTT. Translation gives CASSLQGLNEKLFF.

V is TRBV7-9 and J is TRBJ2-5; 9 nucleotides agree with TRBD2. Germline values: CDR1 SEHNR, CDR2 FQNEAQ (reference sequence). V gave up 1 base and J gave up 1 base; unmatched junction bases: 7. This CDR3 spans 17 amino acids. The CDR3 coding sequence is TGTGCCAGCAGCTTAGGCTCAGCGACTAGCGGCCAAGAGACCCAGTACTTC. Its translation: CASSLGSATSGQETQYF.

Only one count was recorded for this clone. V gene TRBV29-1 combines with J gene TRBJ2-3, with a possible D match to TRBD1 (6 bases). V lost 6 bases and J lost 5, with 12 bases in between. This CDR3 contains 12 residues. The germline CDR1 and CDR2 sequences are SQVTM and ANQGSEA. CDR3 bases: TGCAGCGTGACAGGCTTGGGAGATACGCAGTATTTT. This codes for CSVTGLGDTQYF.

Written as DNA, the CDR3 is TGTGCCAGCAGTGAAACAACTAGCGGGATTGTTCGCATTCAGTACTTC. Amino acids: CASSETTSGIVRIQYF. V is TRBV6-1 and J is TRBJ2-4; TRBD2 matches at 10 bases. Germline CDR1 and CDR2: MNHNS and SASEGT. This CDR3 has 16 residues. V trimming: 2 bases; J trimming: 9 bases; junction bases outside the gene matches: 10.

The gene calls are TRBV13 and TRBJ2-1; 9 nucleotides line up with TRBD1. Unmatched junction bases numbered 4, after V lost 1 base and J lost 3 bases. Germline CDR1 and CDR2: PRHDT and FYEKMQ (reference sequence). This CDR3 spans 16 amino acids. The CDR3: CASSLALDRGYNEQFF. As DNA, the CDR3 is TGTGCCAGCAGCTTAGCCCTGGACAGGGGCTACAATGAGCAGTTCTTC.

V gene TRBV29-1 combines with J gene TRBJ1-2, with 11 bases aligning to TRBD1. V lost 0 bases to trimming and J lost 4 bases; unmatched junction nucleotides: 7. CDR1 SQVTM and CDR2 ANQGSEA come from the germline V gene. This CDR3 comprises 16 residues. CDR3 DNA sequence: TGCAGCGTTGAAGATCTTAGGACAGGGGGCACCTATGGCTACACCTTC. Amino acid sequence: CSVEDLRTGGTYGYTF.

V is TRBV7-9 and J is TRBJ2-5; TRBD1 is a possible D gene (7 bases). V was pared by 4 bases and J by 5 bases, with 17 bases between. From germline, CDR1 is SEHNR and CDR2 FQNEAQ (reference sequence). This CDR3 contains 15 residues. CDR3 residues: CASSSLDRRGETQYF. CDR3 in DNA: TGTGCCAGCAGCTCTTTGGACAGGAGGGGTGAGACCCAGTACTTC.

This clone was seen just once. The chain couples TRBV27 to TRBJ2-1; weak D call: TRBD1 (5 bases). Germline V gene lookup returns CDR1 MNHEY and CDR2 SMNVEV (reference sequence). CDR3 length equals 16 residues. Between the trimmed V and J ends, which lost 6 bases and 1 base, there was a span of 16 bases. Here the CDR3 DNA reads TGTGCCAGCAGCCCGACAGTGAGAGAATCCTACAATGAGCAGTTCTTC. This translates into CASSPTVRESYNEQFF.

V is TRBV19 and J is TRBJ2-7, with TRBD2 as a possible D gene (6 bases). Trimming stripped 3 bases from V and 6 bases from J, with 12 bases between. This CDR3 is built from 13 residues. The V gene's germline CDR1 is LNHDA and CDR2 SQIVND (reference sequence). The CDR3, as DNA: TGTGCCAGTAGTATCCCCTCGGGGGTCGAGCAGTACTTC. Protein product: CASSIPSGVEQYF.

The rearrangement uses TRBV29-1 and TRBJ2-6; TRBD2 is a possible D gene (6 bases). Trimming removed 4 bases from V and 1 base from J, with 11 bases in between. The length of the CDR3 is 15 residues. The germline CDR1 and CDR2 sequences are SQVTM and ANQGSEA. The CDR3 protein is CSVGAGRSGANVLTF. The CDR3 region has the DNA TGCAGCGTTGGAGCAGGGAGGTCTGGGGCCAACGTCCTGACTTTC.

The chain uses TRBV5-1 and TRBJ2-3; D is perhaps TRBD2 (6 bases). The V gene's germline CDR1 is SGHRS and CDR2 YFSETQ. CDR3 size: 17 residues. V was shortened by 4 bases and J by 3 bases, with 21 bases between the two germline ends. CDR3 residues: CASSRLPDTAGTDTQYF. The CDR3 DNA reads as TGCGCCAGCAGCAGACTCCCAGACACGGCGGGGACAGATACGCAGTATTTT.

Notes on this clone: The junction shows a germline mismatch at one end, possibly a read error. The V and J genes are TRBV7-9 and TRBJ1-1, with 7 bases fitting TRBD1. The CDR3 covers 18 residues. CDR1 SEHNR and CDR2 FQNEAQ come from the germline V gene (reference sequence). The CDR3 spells CSSSLWGDSQTRTTEAFF. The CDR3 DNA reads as TGTTCCAGCAGTTTATGGGGGGACAGCCAAACTAGAACAACTGAAGCTTTCTTT.

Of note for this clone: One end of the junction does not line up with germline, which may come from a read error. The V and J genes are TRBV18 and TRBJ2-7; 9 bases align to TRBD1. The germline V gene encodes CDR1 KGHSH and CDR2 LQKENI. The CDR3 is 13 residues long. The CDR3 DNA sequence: TGTGCCAGCTCACCGTCGGACAGGGGCCCTCGGTCTTTC. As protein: CASSPSDRGPRSF.